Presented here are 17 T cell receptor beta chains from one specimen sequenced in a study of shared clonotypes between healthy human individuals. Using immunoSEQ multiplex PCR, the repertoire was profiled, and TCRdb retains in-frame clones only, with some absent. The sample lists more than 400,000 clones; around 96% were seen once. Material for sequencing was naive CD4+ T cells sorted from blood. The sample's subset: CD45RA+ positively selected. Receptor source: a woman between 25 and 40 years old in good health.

As DNA, the CDR3 is TGTGCCAGCAGCCCTCTTATGAACACTGAAGCTTTCTTT. It yields the protein CASSPLMNTEAFF. The chain recombines TRBV4-2 with TRBJ1-1; D not resolved. This CDR3 has 13 amino acids. Trimming left V 4 bases short and J 0 bases short, with 6 bases between. CDR1 is LGHNA and CDR2 is YNFKEQ in the germline V gene.

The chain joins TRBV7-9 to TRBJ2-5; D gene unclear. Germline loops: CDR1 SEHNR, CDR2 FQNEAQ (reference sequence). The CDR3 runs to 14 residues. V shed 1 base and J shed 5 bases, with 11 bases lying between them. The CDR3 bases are TGTGCCAGCAGCTTAGGTGGTCTGCGGGAGACCCAGTACTTC. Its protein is CASSLGGLRETQYF.

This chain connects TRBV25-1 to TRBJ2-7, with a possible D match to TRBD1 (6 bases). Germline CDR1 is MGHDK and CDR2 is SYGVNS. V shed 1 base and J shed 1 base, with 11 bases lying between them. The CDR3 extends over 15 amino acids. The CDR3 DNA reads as TGTGCCAGCAGTGAATTTAAAGGGGGATCCTACGAGCAGTACTTC. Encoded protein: CASSEFKGGSYEQYF.

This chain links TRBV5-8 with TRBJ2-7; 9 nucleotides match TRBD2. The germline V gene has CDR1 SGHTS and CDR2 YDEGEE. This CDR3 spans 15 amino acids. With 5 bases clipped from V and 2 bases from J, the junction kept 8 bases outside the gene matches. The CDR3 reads CASSLSGTSPYEQYF. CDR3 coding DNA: TGTGCCAGCAGTCTTTCCGGGACTAGCCCCTACGAGCAGTACTTC.

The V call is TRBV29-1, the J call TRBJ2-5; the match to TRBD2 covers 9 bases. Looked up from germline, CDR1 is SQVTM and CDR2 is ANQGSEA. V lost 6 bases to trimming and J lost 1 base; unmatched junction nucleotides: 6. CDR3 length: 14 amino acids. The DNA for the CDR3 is TGCAGCGTCGAACTAGCGGGTCTCCAAGAGACCCAGTACTTC. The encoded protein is CSVELAGLQETQYF.

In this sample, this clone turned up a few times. The chain's CDR3 is CASSAGQRLYGYTF. As DNA, the CDR3 is TGTGCCAGTAGTGCAGGACAGCGCCTCTATGGCTACACCTTC. The J gene is TRBJ1-2, the V gene TRBV19, with D tentatively TRBD1 (6 bases). The CDR3 is 14 residues long. V lost 5 bases and J 4 bases, leaving 14 bases between the germline ends. The germline gives CDR1 LNHDA, CDR2 SQIVND (reference sequence).

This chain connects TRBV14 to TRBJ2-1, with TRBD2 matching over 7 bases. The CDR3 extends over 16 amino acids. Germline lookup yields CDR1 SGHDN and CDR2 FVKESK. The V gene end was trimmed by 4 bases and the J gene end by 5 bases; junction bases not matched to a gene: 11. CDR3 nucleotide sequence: TGTGCCAGCAGCCCTTGGGGGAGGGCCGGAGACAATGAGCAGTTCTTC. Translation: CASSPWGRAGDNEQFF.

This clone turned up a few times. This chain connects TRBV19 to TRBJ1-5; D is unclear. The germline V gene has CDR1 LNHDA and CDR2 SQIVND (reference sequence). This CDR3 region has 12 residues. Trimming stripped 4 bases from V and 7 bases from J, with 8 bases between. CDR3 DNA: TGTGCCAGTAGTACCACACGCCAGCCCCAGCATTTT. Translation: CASSTTRQPQHF.

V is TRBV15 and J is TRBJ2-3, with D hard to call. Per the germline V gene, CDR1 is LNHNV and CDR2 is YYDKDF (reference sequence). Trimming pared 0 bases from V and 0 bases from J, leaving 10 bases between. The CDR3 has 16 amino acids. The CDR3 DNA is TGTGCCACCAGCAGAGACCGCAGATCTAGCACAGATACGCAGTATTTT. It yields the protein CATSRDRRSSTDTQYF.

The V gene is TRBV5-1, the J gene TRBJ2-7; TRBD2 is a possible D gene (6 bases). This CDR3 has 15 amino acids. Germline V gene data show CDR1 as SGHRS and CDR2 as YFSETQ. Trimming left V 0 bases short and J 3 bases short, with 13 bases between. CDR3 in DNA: TGCGCCAGCAGCTTGGGAACTAGCCACGTCTACGAGCAGTACTTC. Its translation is CASSLGTSHVYEQYF.

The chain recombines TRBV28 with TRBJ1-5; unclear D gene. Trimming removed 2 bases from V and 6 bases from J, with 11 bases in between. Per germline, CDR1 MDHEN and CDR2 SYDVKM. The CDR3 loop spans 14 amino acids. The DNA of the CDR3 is TGTGCCAGCAGTTTAAGGCAGCCCCGTCAGCCCCAGCATTTT. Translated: CASSLRQPRQPQHF.

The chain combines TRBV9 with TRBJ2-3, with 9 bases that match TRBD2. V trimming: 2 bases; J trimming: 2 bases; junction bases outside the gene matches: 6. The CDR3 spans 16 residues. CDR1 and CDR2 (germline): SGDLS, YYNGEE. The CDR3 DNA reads TGTGCCAGCAGCGTTCGGACTAGCGACCCCACAGATACGCAGTATTTT. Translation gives CASSVRTSDPTDTQYF.

CDR3 nucleotide sequence: TGTGCCAGCACCGGGTGGAGGACTAGCGGGACTAGGGGTCACGAGCAGTACTTC. Amino acid sequence: CASTGWRTSGTRGHEQYF. This sequence joins TRBV12-1 and TRBJ2-7; the table's D call, TRBD2, was not checked against the DNA. TRBV12-1 is tagged as a pseudogene. The CDR3 is made up of 18 amino acids.

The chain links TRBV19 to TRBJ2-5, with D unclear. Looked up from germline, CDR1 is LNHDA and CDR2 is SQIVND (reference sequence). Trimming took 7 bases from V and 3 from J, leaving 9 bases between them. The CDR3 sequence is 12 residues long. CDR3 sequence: CASTPSEETQYF. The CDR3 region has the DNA TGTGCCAGTACCCCATCAGAAGAGACCCAGTACTTC.

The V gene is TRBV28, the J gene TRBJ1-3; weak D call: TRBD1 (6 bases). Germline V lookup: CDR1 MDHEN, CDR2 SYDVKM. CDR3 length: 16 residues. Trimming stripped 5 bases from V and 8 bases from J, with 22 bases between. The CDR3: CASSLPSGGGRDTIYF. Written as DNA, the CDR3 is TGTGCCAGCAGTCTCCCCTCGGGGGGCGGGAGAGACACCATATATTTT. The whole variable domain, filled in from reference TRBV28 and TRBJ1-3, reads DVKVTQSSRYLVKRTGEKVFLECVQDMDHENMFWYRQDPGLGLRLIYFSYDVKMKEKGDIPEGYSVSREKKERFSLILESASTNQTSMYLCASSLPSGGGRDTIYFGEGSWLTVV.

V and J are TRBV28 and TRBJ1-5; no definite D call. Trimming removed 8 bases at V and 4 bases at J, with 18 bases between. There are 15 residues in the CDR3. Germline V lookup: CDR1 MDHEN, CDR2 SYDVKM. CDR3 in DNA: TGTGCCAGCTCCATCACGACGGGAAGTAATCAGCCCCAGCATTTT. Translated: CASSITTGSNQPQHF.

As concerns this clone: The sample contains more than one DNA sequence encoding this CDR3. The CDR3 loop reads CASSFSSGSYEQYF. The CDR3 DNA follows: TGTGCCAGCAGTTTCTCTAGCGGGAGTTACGAGCAGTACTTC. The J gene is TRBJ2-7, the V gene TRBV27; 10 bases line up with TRBD2. Germline CDR1 reads MNHEY; CDR2 reads SMNVEV (reference sequence). After removal of 3 bases from V and 4 bases from J, the junction contained 3 bases not matched to a gene. The CDR3 consists of 14 residues.